The entry that follows covers one T cell receptor beta chain sequence. Using its own MiXCR run on the PCR reads, TCRdb lists one record per CDR3 protein. The sample lists tens of thousands of distinct CDR3 sequences; 40% to 50% were seen once. This sample is drawn from a study of CD4 and CD8 cells across lung adenocarcinoma regions. Trimming cost V 9 bases and J 11 bases, with 28 bases left between them. The CDR3 consists of 15 residues. Germline lookup yields CDR1 MNHEY and CDR2 SMNVEV (reference sequence). Localized lung adenocarcinoma, a non-small cell lung cancer, affected the donors. The sample consisted of CD8+ T cells from the center of a lung tumor. The genes are TRBV27 and TRBJ2-5; D is possibly TRBD1 or TRBD2 (6 bases each). The source of this sequence is a male donor with lung adenocarcinoma. The CD4 and CD8 labels of this study may be unreliable. The CDR3 sequence is CARSLGGGDQDTQYF. In DNA form, the CDR3 reads TGTGCCAGGAGTCTCGGGGGCGGTGACCAAGATACGCAGTACTTC.